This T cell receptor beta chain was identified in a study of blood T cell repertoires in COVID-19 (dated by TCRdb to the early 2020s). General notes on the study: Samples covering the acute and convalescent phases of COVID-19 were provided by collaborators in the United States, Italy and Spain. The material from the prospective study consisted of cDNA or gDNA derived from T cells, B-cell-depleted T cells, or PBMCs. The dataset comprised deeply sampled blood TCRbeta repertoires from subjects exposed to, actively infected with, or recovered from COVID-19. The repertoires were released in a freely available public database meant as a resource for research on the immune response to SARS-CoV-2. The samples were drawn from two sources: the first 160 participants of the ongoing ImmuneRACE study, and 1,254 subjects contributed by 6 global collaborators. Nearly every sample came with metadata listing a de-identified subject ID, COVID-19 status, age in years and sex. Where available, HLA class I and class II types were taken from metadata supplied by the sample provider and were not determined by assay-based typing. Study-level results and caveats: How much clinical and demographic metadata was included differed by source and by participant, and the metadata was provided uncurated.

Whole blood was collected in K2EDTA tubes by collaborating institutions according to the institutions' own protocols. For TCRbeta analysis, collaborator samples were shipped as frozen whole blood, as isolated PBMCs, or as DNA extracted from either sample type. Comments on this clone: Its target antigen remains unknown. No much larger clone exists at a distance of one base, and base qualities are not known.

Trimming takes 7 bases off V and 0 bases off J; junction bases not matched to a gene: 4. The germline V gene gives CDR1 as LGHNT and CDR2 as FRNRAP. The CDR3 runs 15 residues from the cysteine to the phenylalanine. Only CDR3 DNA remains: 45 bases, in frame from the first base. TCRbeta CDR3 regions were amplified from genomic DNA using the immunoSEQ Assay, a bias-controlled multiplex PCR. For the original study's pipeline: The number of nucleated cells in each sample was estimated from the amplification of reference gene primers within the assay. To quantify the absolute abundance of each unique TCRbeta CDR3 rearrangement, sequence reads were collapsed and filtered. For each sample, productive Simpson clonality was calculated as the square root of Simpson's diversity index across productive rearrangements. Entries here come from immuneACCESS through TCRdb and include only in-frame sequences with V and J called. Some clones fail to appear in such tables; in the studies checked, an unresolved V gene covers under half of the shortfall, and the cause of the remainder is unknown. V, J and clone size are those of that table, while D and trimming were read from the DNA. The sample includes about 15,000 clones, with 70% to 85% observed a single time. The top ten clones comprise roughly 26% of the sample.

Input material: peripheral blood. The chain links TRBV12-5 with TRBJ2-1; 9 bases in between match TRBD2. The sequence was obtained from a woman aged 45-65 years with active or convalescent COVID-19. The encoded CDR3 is CASAGREGSYNEQFF. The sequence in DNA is TGTGCTAGTGCGGGGCGGGAGGGCTCCTACAATGAGCAGTTCTTC.